This is a list of T cell receptor beta chains from one sample in a study of blood T cell dynamics during melanoma immunotherapy. Data came from immunoSEQ multiplex PCR; TCRdb stores just in-frame clones and leaves some out. Of more than 9,000 clones listed, 70% to 90% are singletons. The source material was blood, sampled from a patient treated with checkpoint blockade. The receptors shown here come from a human donor with melanoma. Both conserved end residues are trimmed from each CDR3. Each record gives: D gene, J gene, V gene, CDR3 protein. The D gene is left open where the match is weak.

>.|TRBJ1-1|TRBV11-3
ASSLGGNTEAF
>TRBD1|TRBJ2-7|TRBV11-2
ASSLGQGAYEQY
>.|TRBJ2-6|TRBV7-9
ASRGVLPGANVLT
>TRBD2|TRBJ2-5|TRBV27
ASRPGLAGKTETQY
>TRBD2|TRBJ2-2|TRBV6-1
ASSETSGGAGELF
>.|TRBJ1-1|TRBV6-1
ASSGSNTEAF
>.|TRBJ2-7|TRBV5-5
ASSLADGEQY
>.|TRBJ2-1|TRBV19
ASSIGGDEQF
>.|TRBJ2-2|TRBV5-1
ASSLTQTGAGELF
>.|TRBJ1-6|TRBV28
ASSLMGEYSPLH
>TRBD2|TRBJ2-7|TRBV28
ASTPPLAASYEQY
>.|TRBJ2-7|TRBV30
AWSVGGVTYEQY
>.|TRBJ2-3|TRBV7-2
ASRDLGGAGTDTQY
>TRBD1|TRBJ1-4|TRBV9
ASSVGQGQEKLF
>.|TRBJ1-3|TRBV21-1
AAGNTIY
>.|TRBJ2-2|TRBV4-2
ASSQDLGSGELF
>.|TRBJ1-2|TRBV19
ASSIVAAYYGYT
>.|TRBJ2-2|TRBV7-2
ASTVLGNTGELF
>.|TRBJ2-7|TRBV19
ASRPHLPGRGPQGYYEQY
>.|TRBJ2-7|TRBV10-3
ASSEEQGALDYEQY
>.|TRBJ2-1|TRBV4-2
ASSQEGSLSSYNEQF
>.|TRBJ1-5|TRBV11-3
ASSLGRGEEGNQPQH
>TRBD2|TRBJ2-2|TRBV15
ATSRAPSGGAIGELF
>.|TRBJ1-5|TRBV7-6
ASSLALDGNQPQH
>TRBD1|TRBJ2-7|TRBV5-5
ASSFTPGTGVHHEQY
>TRBD1|TRBJ2-2|TRBV11-2
ASSLTGGFGGELF
>.|TRBJ1-4|TRBV27
ASSPRGGNSEKLF
>.|TRBJ1-2|TRBV28
ASVTGKGYGYT
>.|TRBJ2-2|TRBV5-6
ASSLVSGITGELF
>.|TRBJ1-2|TRBV6-5
ASRQERVTGYT
>.|TRBJ1-5|TRBV6-4
ASSERTVSNQPQH
>.|TRBJ1-5|TRBV19
ASLSTGGQEH
>.|TRBJ2-2|TRBV7-3
ASSPGGTAGELF
>.|TRBJ2-7|TRBV18
ASSINRGISYEQY
>TRBD1|TRBJ2-2|TRBV2
AGGTGRTGELF
>.|TRBJ1-6|TRBV6-5
ASSSAGYNSPLH
>TRBD1|TRBJ1-2|TRBV7-2
ASNPPGQGAYGYT
>.|TRBJ2-2|TRBV27
ASSRLKDGPNTGELF
>.|TRBJ2-2|TRBV19
ASSILRLLDTGELF
>.|TRBJ1-1|TRBV6-5
ASSYIETNTEAF
>.|TRBJ2-7|TRBV2
ASSEAGSRSYEQY
>.|TRBJ2-5|TRBV20-1
SAREGETQY
>.|TRBJ2-7|TRBV30
AWSVRRFPYEQY
>TRBD1|TRBJ2-3|TRBV5-1
ASSWGQSDTQY
>.|TRBJ1-4|TRBV19
ASSPDGYNEKLF
>.|TRBJ2-1|TRBV7-9
ASSLARQLGNEQF
>.|TRBJ1-6|TRBV30
AWSVLGSPNSPLH
>TRBD1|TRBJ1-5|TRBV19
ASSLDRGGLGQPQH
>.|TRBJ2-1|TRBV5-4
ASSSDSSDEQF
>.|TRBJ1-1|TRBV5-6
ASSLIKNTEAF